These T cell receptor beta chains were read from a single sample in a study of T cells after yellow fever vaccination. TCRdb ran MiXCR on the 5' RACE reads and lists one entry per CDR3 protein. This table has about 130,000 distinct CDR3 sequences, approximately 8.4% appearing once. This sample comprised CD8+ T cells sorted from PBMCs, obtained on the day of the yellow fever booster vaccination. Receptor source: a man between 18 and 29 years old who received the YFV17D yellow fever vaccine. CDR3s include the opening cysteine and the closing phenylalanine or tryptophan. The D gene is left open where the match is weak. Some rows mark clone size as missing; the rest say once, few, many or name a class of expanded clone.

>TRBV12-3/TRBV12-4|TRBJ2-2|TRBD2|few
TGTGCCAGCAGTCAACCGGGACTAGCGGGGGGGCCCGTCACCGGGGAGCTGTTTTTT
CASSQPGLAGGPVTGELFF
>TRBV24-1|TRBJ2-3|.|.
TGTGCCACCAGTGATTCTTATTATGACAGCACAGATACGCAGTATTTT
CATSDSYYDSTDTQYF
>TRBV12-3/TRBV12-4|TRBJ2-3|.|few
TGTGCCAGCAACTCGTTAGCGCCGGGAGATACGCAGTATTTT
CASNSLAPGDTQYF
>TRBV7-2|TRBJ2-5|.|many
TGTGCCAGCAGCTGGACAGTTACCAAAGAGACCCAGTACTTC
CASSWTVTKETQYF
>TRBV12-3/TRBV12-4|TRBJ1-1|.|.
TGTGCCAGCAGTTTATTAGGGGAAGACACTGAAGCTTTCTTT
CASSLLGEDTEAFF
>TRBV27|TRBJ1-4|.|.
TGTGCCAGCAGTTTAACAAAGAGACAGGCCGATAATGAAAAACTGTTTTTT
CASSLTKRQADNEKLFF
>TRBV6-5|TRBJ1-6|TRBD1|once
TGTGCCTGCAGATATGGACAGGGGGCTAATTCACCCCTCCACTTT
CACRYGQGANSPLHF
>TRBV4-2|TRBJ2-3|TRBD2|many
TGTGCCAGCAGCCCTAGCGGGGGGGACACAGATACGCAGTATTTT
CASSPSGGDTDTQYF
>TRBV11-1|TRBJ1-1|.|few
TGTGCCAGCAGCCCAAGTCCCGGGACACCTATGAACACTGAAGCTTTCTTT
CASSPSPGTPMNTEAFF
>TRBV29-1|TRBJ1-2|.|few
TGCAGCGTTGAAGAGGGAGCAGCGGATGGCTACACCTTC
CSVEEGAADGYTF
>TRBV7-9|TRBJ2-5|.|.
TGTGCCAGCAGCCTGGGGAAGCATAGGTACCAAGAGACCCAGTACTTC
CASSLGKHRYQETQYF
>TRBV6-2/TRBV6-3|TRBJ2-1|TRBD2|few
TGTGCCAGCAGTTATAGGGCTAGCGGACTTTACAATGAGCAGTTCTTC
CASSYRASGLYNEQFF
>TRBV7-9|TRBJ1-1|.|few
TGTGCCAGCAGCTCCCTTTACGGGGCTGAAGCTTTCTTT
CASSSLYGAEAFF
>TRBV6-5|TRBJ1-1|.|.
TGTGCCAGCAGTTTCTACGGGGGGGGGCCGAGGACTGAAGCTTTCTTT
CASSFYGGGPRTEAFF
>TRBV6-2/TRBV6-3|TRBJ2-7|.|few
TGTGCCAGCAGTTTGGGTGCCGGGAGGGGGCTTAGGACCTACGAGCAGTACTTC
CASSLGAGRGLRTYEQYF
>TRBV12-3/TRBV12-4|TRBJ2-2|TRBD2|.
TGTGCCAGCAGCCCGGGACTAGCTACCGGGGAGCTGTTTTTT
CASSPGLATGELFF
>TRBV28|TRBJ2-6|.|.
TGTGCCAGCAGTTTGCGAGGGGCTGGGGCCAACGTCCTGACTTTC
CASSLRGAGANVLTF
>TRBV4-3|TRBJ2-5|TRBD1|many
TGCGCCAGCAGCCAAGATTTGGGGACAGGGGAGACCCAGTACTTC
CASSQDLGTGETQYF
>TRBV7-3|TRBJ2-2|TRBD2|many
TGTGCCAGCAGCTTGAATCCCTCGGGGGGGGCCACCGGGGAGCTGTTTTTT
CASSLNPSGGATGELFF
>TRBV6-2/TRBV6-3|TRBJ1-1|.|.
TGTGCCAGCAGTTACCTTGGGCCCACTAGCACTGAAGCTTTCTTT
CASSYLGPTSTEAFF
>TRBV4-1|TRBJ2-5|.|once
TGCGCCAGCAGCCAAGTCATGACAGAGGAGACCCAGTACTTC
CASSQVMTEETQYF
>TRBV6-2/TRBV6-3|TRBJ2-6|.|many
TGTGCCAGCAGTTTCCGGGGCTCAGGGGCCAACGTCCTGACTTTC
CASSFRGSGANVLTF
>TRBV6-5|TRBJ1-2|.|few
TGTGCCAGCATCAAGTCGGGACCCAAAGGCTACACCTTC
CASIKSGPKGYTF
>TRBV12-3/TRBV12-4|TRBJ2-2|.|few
TGTGCCAGCACCATTGGGGACGGGAGTCCCGGGGAGCTGTTTTTT
CASTIGDGSPGELFF
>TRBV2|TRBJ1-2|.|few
TGTGCCAGCAGTGAGGGAACATCATCGGGCTACACCTTC
CASSEGTSSGYTF
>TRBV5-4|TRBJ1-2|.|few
TGTGCCAGCAGCTCCGGTTATGGCTACACCTTC
CASSSGYGYTF
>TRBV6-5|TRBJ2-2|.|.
TGTGCCAGCAGTTACGGGCAGGCGGTCGGGGAGCTGTTTTTT
CASSYGQAVGELFF
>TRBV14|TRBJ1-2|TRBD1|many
TGTGCCAGCAGCCAAGACACAGGGGGCGTCTATGGCTACACCTTC
CASSQDTGGVYGYTF
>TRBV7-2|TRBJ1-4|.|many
TGTGCCAGCAGCTTAGAGGGCCGGGAAAGAAATAATGAAAAACTGTTTTTT
CASSLEGRERNNEKLFF
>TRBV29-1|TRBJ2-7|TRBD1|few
TGCAGCGTTGAATACCCCGGGACAGGGATTTACGAGCAGTACTTC
CSVEYPGTGIYEQYF
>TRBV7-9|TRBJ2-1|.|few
TGTGCCAGCAGCCACCCCCTGGGGGCGTTAGAGCAGTTCTTC
CASSHPLGALEQFF
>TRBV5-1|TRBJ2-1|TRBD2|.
TGCGCCAGCAGCGAGCTAGCGGGGGACTACAATGAGCAGTTCTTC
CASSELAGDYNEQFF
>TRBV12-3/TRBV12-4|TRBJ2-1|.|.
TGTGCCAGCAGTTTAGCGCTGTTATTTGGCAGCTCCTACAATGAGCAGTTCTTC
CASSLALLFGSSYNEQFF
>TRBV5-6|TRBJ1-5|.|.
TGTGCCAGCAGCCGCAGAGTGGGGGGGTTTCAGCCCCAGCATTTT
CASSRRVGGFQPQHF
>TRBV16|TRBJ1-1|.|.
TGTGCCAGCAGCCAATCTGTTGGGGCGAACACTGAAGCTTTCTTT
CASSQSVGANTEAFF
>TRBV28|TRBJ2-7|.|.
TGTGCCAGCAGCACCGGGGCCAGGGGGCAGTACTTC
CASSTGARGQYF
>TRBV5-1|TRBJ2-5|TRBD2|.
TGCGCCAGCAGCAGCTTAGCGGGGGTCCTCCAAGAGACCCAGTACTTC
CASSSLAGVLQETQYF
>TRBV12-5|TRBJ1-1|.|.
TGTGCTAGTGGTTTGTCACCAGGGGAAGGAATGGGGACTGAAGCTTTCTTT
CASGLSPGEGMGTEAFF
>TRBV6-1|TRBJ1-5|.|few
TGTGCCAGCACCTACTCGGGGGAGTATCAGCCCCAGCATTTT
CASTYSGEYQPQHF
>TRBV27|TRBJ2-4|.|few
TGTGCCAGCGGACCAACAACGTATCATGCTAAAAACATTCAGTACTTC
CASGPTTYHAKNIQYF
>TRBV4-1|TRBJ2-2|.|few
TGCGCCAGCAGCCGACAAGGGGGGGCGCGGGCCGGGGAGCTGTTTTTT
CASSRQGGARAGELFF
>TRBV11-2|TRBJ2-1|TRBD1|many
TGTGCCAGCAGCTCCGGGACAGGGGGCGAGTTCTTC
CASSSGTGGEFF
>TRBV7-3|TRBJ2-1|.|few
TGTGCCAGCAGCTACCCGGGAAACAATGAGCAGTTCTTC
CASSYPGNNEQFF
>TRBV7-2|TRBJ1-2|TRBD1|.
TGTGCCAGCAGCCCTTACTTGTGGGACAGGGGGCAGGGCTACACCTTC
CASSPYLWDRGQGYTF
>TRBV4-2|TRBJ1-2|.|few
TGTGCCAGCAGTGACGAGCGCGATGGCTACACCTTC
CASSDERDGYTF
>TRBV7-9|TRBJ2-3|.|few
TGTGCCAGCAGCTTACTTCGCACAGATACGCAGTATTTT
CASSLLRTDTQYF
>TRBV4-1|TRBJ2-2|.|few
TGCGCCAGCAGTTATAGTTCGGGGGCCGGGGAGCTGTTTTTT
CASSYSSGAGELFF
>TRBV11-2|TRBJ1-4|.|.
TGTGCCAGCAGCTTGGACCCGATGCGAAAACTGTTTTTT
CASSLDPMRKLFF
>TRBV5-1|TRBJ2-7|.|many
TGCGCCAGCAGGGACAGCTACTACGAGCAGTACTTC
CASRDSYYEQYF
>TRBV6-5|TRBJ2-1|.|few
TGTGCCAGCAGTGCACAGGGTTATTCCTACAATGAGCAGTTCTTC
CASSAQGYSYNEQFF
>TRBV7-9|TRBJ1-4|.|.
TGTGCCAGCAGCTTAGGGCAGCGGTTTGAAAAACTGTTTTTT
CASSLGQRFEKLFF
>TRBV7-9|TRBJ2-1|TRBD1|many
TGTGCCAGCAGCCAGTGGGGACAGGGGGCGGTCAATGAGCAGTTCTTC
CASSQWGQGAVNEQFF